The sequence of this TCR beta chain was determined in a study of blood T cell repertoires in COVID-19. Study-wide context: In each case, the material was cDNA or gDNA derived from T cells, B-cell-depleted T cells, or PBMCs.

The germline V gene encodes CDR1 LNHDA and CDR2 SQIVND (reference sequence). Unmatched junction bases numbered 4, after V lost 10 bases and J lost 5 bases. The CDR3 is 12 residues long. Only in-frame clones appear in the TCRdb table, and some are missing; sequencing was by immunoSEQ multiplex PCR. Here the sample spans 200,000 to 250,000 clones, about 83% being singletons. The chain uses TRBV19 and TRBJ2-3; TRBD2 agrees at 9 bases. This receptor was taken from a woman between 35 and 50 years old who had recovered from COVID-19. Sequencing was done on a sample of PBMCs or T cells enriched from blood (not recorded which). The CDR3 bases are TGTGCCACCTCGACTAGCGGAGATACGCAGTATTTT. Protein product: CATSTSGDTQYF.